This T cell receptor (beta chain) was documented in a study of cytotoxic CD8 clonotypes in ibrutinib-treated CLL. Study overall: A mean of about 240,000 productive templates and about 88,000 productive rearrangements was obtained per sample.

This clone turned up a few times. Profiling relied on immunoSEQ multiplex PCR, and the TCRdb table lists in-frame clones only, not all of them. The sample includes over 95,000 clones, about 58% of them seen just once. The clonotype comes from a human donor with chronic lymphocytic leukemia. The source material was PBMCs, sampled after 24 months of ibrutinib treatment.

As DNA, the CDR3 is TGTGCCAGTAGGGGGCCGGGGGCTGGCAGTTACGAGCAGTACTTC. Protein sequence: CASRGPGAGSYEQYF. The rearrangement uses TRBV19 and TRBJ2-7; TRBD1 or TRBD2 may be the D gene (6 bases each). The germline gives CDR1 LNHDA, CDR2 SQIVND (reference sequence). The germline V and J ends were trimmed by 6 bases and 4 bases, with 19 bases remaining between them. The CDR3 extends over 15 amino acids.